This T cell receptor (beta chain) was found in a study of blood T cell repertoires in COVID-19. As for the study in general: PBMCs, B-cell-depleted T cells, or T cells were the source of the cDNA or gDNA that made up the material.

Adults between roughly 18 and 89 years of age took part from about two dozen US areas. Cohort allocation depended upon clinical history that participants reported. Authors' methods: Amplified reference gene primers provided the basis for estimating nucleated cell counts. Measured with immunoSEQ multiplex PCR; TCRdb has only the in-frame clones, and not every one. The D gene and trimming were derived from the DNA, and the V and J assignments and clone size from that table. Of 130,000 or so clones listed, roughly 80% are singletons. The CDR3 has 12 amino acids. The germline CDR1 and CDR2 sequences are MNHNY and SVGAGI (reference sequence). The ends were cut back, 5 bases at V and 8 bases at J, with 12 bases in the middle.

The rearrangement links TRBV6-6 to TRBJ1-2, with D tentatively TRBD1 (5 bases). The sequenced material came from PBMCs or T cells enriched from blood (not recorded which). This TCR was recovered from a man aged 35-49 years with acute COVID-19. CDR3 DNA sequence: TGTGCCAGCAGTGACCAGGGTGACGGCTACACCTTC. This gives the protein CASSDQGDGYTF.